There are a few counts of the clone carrying this T cell receptor (beta chain). This entry is derived from a study of cytomegalovirus exposure and HLA in healthy donors. PCR amplification relied on 60 Vbeta primers (plus 13 Jbeta primers). Assay: immunoSEQ multiplex PCR; the TCRdb copy retains only in-frame clones and omits some. The data hold under 200,000 clones, with about 13% observed a single time. Germline lookup yields CDR1 WSHSY and CDR2 SAAADI. Germline trimming cut 2 bases from V and 0 bases from J; bases unmatched to any gene: 2. The CDR3 extends over 17 amino acids. The rearrangement uses TRBV10-2 and TRBJ2-4; the match to TRBD2 covers 12 bases. The specimen was PBMCs. The receptor comes from a man between 50 and 59 years old in good health and CMV-seropositive. This CDR3 reads CASSELAGGIAKNIQYF. CDR3 nucleotides: TGCGCCAGCAGTGAGCTAGCGGGGGGGATAGCCAAAAACATTCAGTACTTC.